The next 30 T cell receptor beta chains were all read from a single sample in a study of blood T cell repertoires in COVID-19. The data were produced by immunoSEQ multiplex PCR, yet TCRdb's version contains in-frame clones alone and is incomplete. The sample holds roughly 250,000 clones, about 80% seen once. The sequenced material came from peripheral blood. The receptor set was obtained from an older person with COVID-19, enrolled during active disease.

The chain combines TRBV2 with TRBJ1-1, with TRBD1 as a possible D gene (6 bases). V lost 0 bases and J 5 bases, leaving 22 bases between the germline ends. Germline values: CDR1 SNHLY, CDR2 FYNNEI. The CDR3 sequence is 18 residues long. CDR3 amino acids: CASSEAQMGGRIGTEAFF. The CDR3 DNA reads TGTGCCAGCAGTGAAGCCCAGATGGGGGGGCGCATCGGAACTGAAGCTTTCTTT.

This clone was seen a handful of times. V is TRBV5-1 and J is TRBJ2-3; the match to TRBD2 covers 11 bases. V lost 4 bases and J lost 3; bases outside the gene matches: 13. Germline V gives CDR1 SGHRS, CDR2 YFSETQ. This CDR3 comprises 18 residues. This CDR3 reads CASSALAGGLAQTDTQYF. CDR3 in DNA: TGCGCCAGCAGCGCCCTAGCGGGGGGATTAGCGCAAACAGATACGCAGTATTTT.

The rearrangement uses TRBV19 and TRBJ1-6; 9 nucleotides align to TRBD1. CDR1 LNHDA and CDR2 SQIVND come from the germline V gene (reference sequence). This CDR3 is built from 13 residues. The trim removed 9 bases at V and 9 bases at J, leaving 6 bases unmatched. The CDR3 DNA follows: TGTGCCAGCGAGGACAGGGGTATTTCACCCCTCCACTTT. Its translation is CASEDRGISPLHF.

This rearrangement joins TRBV5-6 to TRBJ1-4; D gene ambiguous. V lost 0 bases and J lost 8, with 14 bases in between. Germline V gives CDR1 SGHDT, CDR2 YYEEEE. The CDR3 loop spans 15 amino acids. This chain's CDR3 is CASSLGAGNEEKLFF. CDR3 in DNA: TGTGCCAGCAGCTTGGGGGCCGGCAATGAGGAAAAACTGTTTTTT.

The rearrangement uses TRBV24-1 and TRBJ2-7; D is uncertain. The CDR3 spans 13 residues. From germline, CDR1 is KGHDR and CDR2 SFDVKD. V was pared by 4 bases and J by 1 base, with 7 bases between. As DNA, the CDR3 is TGTGCCACCAGTGACGCGGTATCCTACGAGCAGTACTTC. It translates to CATSDAVSYEQYF.

This rearrangement joins TRBV5-4 to TRBJ2-7, with 8 bases that match TRBD2. The CDR3 has 13 residues. CDR1 and CDR2 (germline): SGHNT, YYREEE (reference sequence). V lost 3 bases and J lost 7; bases outside the gene matches: 6. The DNA for the CDR3 is TGTGCCAGCAGCTACGGACTAGCTGGTGAGCAGTACTTC. Residues: CASSYGLAGEQYF.

This clone was detected only once. The chain has TRBV3-1 (or the pseudogene TRBV3-2) and TRBJ2-7; D remains ambiguous. The CDR3 has 15 residues. The ends were cut back, 1 base at V and 6 bases at J, with 16 bases in the middle. Germline values: CDR1 LGHDT, CDR2 YNNKEL (reference sequence). In DNA form, the CDR3 reads TGTGCCAGCAGCCAAGTGTCCGGCGCGAGGCTCGAGCAGTACTTC. Amino acid sequence: CASSQVSGARLEQYF.

This chain uses TRBV5-3 with TRBJ2-6, with D uncertain. TRBV5-3 is sorted into the ORF group, with uncertain function. V lost 8 bases to trimming and J lost 0 bases, with 9 bases between them. The CDR3 length is 14 residues. The CDR3 here is CASSRVSGANVLTF. In DNA form, the CDR3 reads TGTGCCAGCTCCCGAGTCTCTGGGGCCAACGTCCTGACTTTC.

The V and J genes are TRBV19 and TRBJ1-2; TRBD1 agrees at 8 bases. This CDR3 comprises 12 residues. V lost 4 bases to trimming and J lost 13 bases; unmatched junction nucleotides: 8. Germline CDR1 and CDR2: LNHDA and SQIVND (reference sequence). The CDR3 bases are TGTGCCAGTAGTACGGACAGGGCCGTGTTCACCTTC. Protein product: CASSTDRAVFTF.

The rearrangement uses TRBV7-2 and TRBJ2-1; 12 bases align to TRBD1. The CDR3 has 16 residues. The junction had 10 bases not matched to a gene; V was cut back by 4 bases and J by 9 bases. Germline V gene sequence: CDR1 SGHTA, CDR2 FQGNSA. DNA for the CDR3: TGTGCCAGCAGCTCCTTTCCGGGACAGGGGGCGCGTGAGCAGTTCTTC. Encoded protein: CASSSFPGQGAREQFF.

This clone was counted ten times or more. This rearrangement joins TRBV7-2 to TRBJ2-1; 8 bases agree with TRBD2. CDR3 length equals 15 residues. CDR1 SGHTA and CDR2 FQGNSA come from the germline V gene. J gave up 4 bases and V 0 bases, and 2 bases lay outside the gene matches. The CDR3 coding sequence is TGTGCCAGCAGCTTAGCTAGCGGGGCTTACAATGAGCAGTTCTTC. Translated: CASSLASGAYNEQFF.

The genes are TRBV4-2 and TRBJ2-5; TRBD1 might be the D (5 bases). The CDR3 runs 14 residues. Germline CDR1 LGHNA, CDR2 YNFKEQ. V lost 2 bases and J lost 10, with 17 bases in between. DNA of the CDR3: TGTGCCAGCAGCCAACCCGACAGTTTCGACGACCAGTACTTC. Protein sequence: CASSQPDSFDDQYF.

This clone was detected only once. The rearrangement links TRBV5-1 to TRBJ1-1, with a tentative D call TRBD1 (6 bases). Germline V gives CDR1 SGHRS, CDR2 YFSETQ. With 5 bases removed from V and 2 bases from J, the gap between germline ends came to 13 bases. The CDR3 covers 14 residues. The CDR3 sequence: CASSLIQGNTEAFF. The CDR3 DNA sequence: TGCGCCAGCAGTTTGATACAGGGAAACACTGAAGCTTTCTTT.

The rearrangement joins TRBV6-2 or TRBV6-3 to TRBJ2-6; 9 bases map to TRBD1. Germline CDR1 and CDR2: MNHEY and SVGEGT. The CDR3 has 20 residues. The junction had 12 bases not matched to a gene; V was cut back by 0 bases and J by 3 bases. The CDR3 sequence is CASSYSRTGQGGRGANVLTF. CDR3 in DNA: TGTGCCAGCAGTTACTCGAGGACGGGACAGGGTGGTCGTGGGGCCAACGTCCTGACTTTC.

The J gene is TRBJ2-2, the V gene TRBV28; D is perhaps TRBD1 (5 bases). V lost 1 base and J 0 bases, leaving 12 bases between the germline ends. The CDR3 runs to 17 residues. Germline V gives CDR1 MDHEN, CDR2 SYDVKM. CDR3 sequence reads: CASSLLSWGANTGELFF. The CDR3 DNA reads TGTGCCAGCAGTTTATTATCATGGGGCGCGAACACCGGGGAGCTGTTTTTT.

J is TRBJ2-7 and V is TRBV20-1; 7 nucleotides line up with TRBD2. CDR3 length equals 11 residues. Losses at the gene ends were 3 bases for V and 6 bases for J; bases not matched to a gene: 2. The germline CDR1 and CDR2 sequences are DFQATT and SNEGSKA (reference sequence). CDR3 amino acids: CSASRGVEQYF. The DNA for the CDR3 is TGCAGTGCTAGTCGGGGGGTCGAGCAGTACTTC.

The chain uses TRBV5-8 and TRBJ2-3, with D unresolved. CDR1 and CDR2 from the germline V gene are SGHTS and YDEGEE. V lost 0 bases, J lost 3 bases, and 5 bases lay in between. This CDR3 is 13 amino acids long. CDR3 DNA sequence: TGTGCCAGCAGCTTGGACCAGACAGATACGCAGTATTTT. Translating gives CASSLDQTDTQYF.

The J gene is TRBJ1-3, the V gene TRBV2; the match to TRBD1 covers 9 bases. J gave up 4 bases and V 7 bases, and 11 bases lay outside the gene matches. Germline loops: CDR1 SNHLY, CDR2 FYNNEI. CDR3 length: 16 amino acids. CDR3 DNA sequence: TGTGCCAGCACGTATGAGGGACAGGGTGTCGGAAACACCATATATTTT. Translating it yields CASTYEGQGVGNTIYF.

The chain has TRBV30 and TRBJ1-2, with 12 bases aligning to TRBD1. This CDR3 has 17 residues. The ends lost 2 bases at V and 8 bases at J; junction bases unmatched: 15. Germline V gives CDR1 GTSNPN, CDR2 SVGIG (reference sequence). CDR3 protein: CAWSYQTTGTGGRGYTF. The CDR3 DNA reads as TGTGCCTGGAGTTATCAAACAACCGGGACAGGGGGCCGCGGCTACACCTTC.

The V gene is TRBV7-9, the J gene TRBJ1-3, with D possibly TRBD1 on 5 matching bases. This CDR3 comprises 15 residues. Germline V gene data show CDR1 as SEHNR and CDR2 as FQNEAQ (reference sequence). Trimming left V 5 bases short and J 4 bases short, with 15 bases between. As DNA, the CDR3 is TGTGCCAGCAGCCCTCCCCGACAGTTAGGAAACACCATATATTTT. Translated, it gives CASSPPRQLGNTIYF.

This clone has a handful of counts. The chain has TRBV9 and TRBJ1-2, with 7 bases identical to TRBD1. Per the germline V gene, CDR1 is SGDLS and CDR2 is YYNGEE. The CDR3 contains 16 residues. Trimming at V came to 4 bases and at J to 2 bases, leaving 11 bases not matched to a gene. The CDR3 reads CASSNAGTARNYGYTF. CDR3 nucleotides: TGTGCCAGCAGCAACGCCGGGACAGCCCGAAACTATGGCTACACCTTC. The whole variable domain, remainder taken from reference TRBV9 and TRBJ1-2, is DSGVTQTPKHLITATGQRVTLRCSPRSGDLSVYWYQQSLDQGLQFLIQYYNGEERAKGNILERFSAQQFPDLHSELNLSSLELGDSALYFCASSNAGTARNYGYTFGSGTRLTVV.

This rearrangement joins TRBV10-3 to TRBJ1-4, with 9 bases matching TRBD1. The CDR3 is 12 residues long. Germline V lookup: CDR1 ENHRY, CDR2 SYGVKD. Trimming took 6 bases from V and 8 from J; bases not matched to a gene: 1. The CDR3 DNA follows: TGTGCCATCAGGGACAGGGGAGAAAAACTGTTTTTT. This translates into CAIRDRGEKLFF.

The gene calls are TRBV29-1 and TRBJ2-3; no reliable D call. This CDR3 has 13 amino acids. The germline V gene encodes CDR1 SQVTM and CDR2 ANQGSEA. V lost 1 base to trimming and J lost 2 bases, with 7 bases between them. CDR3 loop: CSVEGLSTDTQYF. CDR3 in DNA: TGCAGCGTTGAAGGACTTTCCACAGATACGCAGTATTTT.

This rearrangement joins TRBV4-1 to TRBJ2-7; D perhaps matches TRBD2 (6 bases). Germline-derived CDR1 and CDR2 are MGHRA and YSYEKL. The V end was cut by 4 bases, the J end by 0 bases, with 13 bases between. This CDR3 spans 15 amino acids. CDR3 in amino acids: CASSLGMGGSYEQYF. Here the CDR3 DNA reads TGCGCCAGCAGCCTCGGTATGGGGGGCTCCTACGAGCAGTACTTC.

The genes are TRBV9 and TRBJ2-5, with D maybe TRBD1 (5 bases). This CDR3 comprises 15 residues. Trimming cost V 0 bases and J 5 bases, with 14 bases left between them. Germline V CDR1 and CDR2: SGDLS, YYNGEE. CDR3 residues: CASSVGGRVWETQYF. The CDR3 DNA reads as TGTGCCAGCAGCGTAGGGGGCAGGGTTTGGGAGACCCAGTACTTC.

This clone was detected a few times. The V and J genes are TRBV27 and TRBJ2-7; the match to TRBD2 covers 8 bases. The CDR3 totals 11 residues. The V gene's germline CDR1 is MNHEY and CDR2 SMNVEV (reference sequence). The CDR3 DNA follows: TGTGCTGCGGGGGGCCGCTACGAGCAGTACTTC. Translating gives CAAGGRYEQYF.

The CDR3 DNA is TGCGCCAGCAGCTTGTATACAGGCCTGAACACTGAAGCTTTCTTT. Amino acid sequence: CASSLYTGLNTEAFF. The V gene is TRBV5-1, the J gene TRBJ1-1, with a tentative D call TRBD1 (5 bases). V shed 1 base and J shed 0 bases, with 10 bases lying between them. Germline CDR1 and CDR2: SGHRS and YFSETQ. There are 15 residues in the CDR3.

The J gene is TRBJ2-3, the V gene TRBV2; D may be TRBD1 (6 bases). This CDR3 is 14 amino acids long. Germline V CDR1 and CDR2: SNHLY, FYNNEI. Trimming left V 6 bases short and J 3 bases short, with 13 bases between. CDR3 loop: CASRGLQGTDTQYF. The DNA for the CDR3 is TGTGCCAGCAGGGGCTTACAGGGAACAGATACGCAGTATTTT.

This chain links TRBV6-5 with TRBJ2-2; possibly TRBD2 for D (7 bases). V lost 6 bases and J lost 6, with 14 bases in between. The germline CDR1 and CDR2 sequences are MNHEY and SVGAGI. CDR3 length equals 14 residues. CDR3 nucleotides: TGTGCCAGCAGCCGCCCGGGGGGCCCCGGGGAGCTGTTTTTT. Translated, it gives CASSRPGGPGELFF.

The chain links TRBV5-6 to TRBJ2-7; 13 positions agree with TRBD2. The V segment lost 4 bases and the J segment 4 bases; nucleotides outside the gene matches: 2. The CDR3 sequence is 14 residues long. The germline V gene encodes CDR1 SGHDT and CDR2 YYEEEE. This CDR3 reads CASSTSGRVYEQYF. The CDR3 coding sequence is TGTGCCAGCAGCACTAGCGGGAGGGTGTACGAGCAGTACTTC. Full variable domain (missing parts from reference TRBV5-6 and TRBJ2-7): DAGVTQSPTHLIKTRGQQVTLRCSPKSGHDTVSWYQQALGQGPQFIFQYYEEEERQRGNFPDRFSGHQFPNYSSELNVNALLLGDSALYLCASSTSGRVYEQYFGPGTRLTVT.